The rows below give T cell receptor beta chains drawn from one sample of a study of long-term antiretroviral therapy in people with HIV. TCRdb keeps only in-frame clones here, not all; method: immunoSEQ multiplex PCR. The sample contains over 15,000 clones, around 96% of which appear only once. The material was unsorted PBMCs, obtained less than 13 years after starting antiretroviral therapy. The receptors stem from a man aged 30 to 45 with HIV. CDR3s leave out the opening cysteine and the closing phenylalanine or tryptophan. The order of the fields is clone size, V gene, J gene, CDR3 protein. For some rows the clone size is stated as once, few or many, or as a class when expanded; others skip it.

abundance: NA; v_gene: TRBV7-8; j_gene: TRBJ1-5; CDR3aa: ASSYSATGGNQPQH
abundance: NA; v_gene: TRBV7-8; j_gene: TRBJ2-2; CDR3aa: ASSLNGPGELF
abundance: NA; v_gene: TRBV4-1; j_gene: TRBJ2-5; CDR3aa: ASSQAPGLQETQY
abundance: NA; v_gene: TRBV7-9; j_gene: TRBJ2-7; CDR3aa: ASSLGRGPGHEQY
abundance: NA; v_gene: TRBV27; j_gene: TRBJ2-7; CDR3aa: ASSPRPLGWSYEQY
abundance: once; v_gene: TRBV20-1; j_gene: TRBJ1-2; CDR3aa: SARDWDGYT
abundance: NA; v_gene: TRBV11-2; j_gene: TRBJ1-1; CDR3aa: ASSFSTGGEAF
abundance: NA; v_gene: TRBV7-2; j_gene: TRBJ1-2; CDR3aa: ASSLGQEEYGYT
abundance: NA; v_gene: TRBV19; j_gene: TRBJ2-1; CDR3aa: ASNENPHNEQF
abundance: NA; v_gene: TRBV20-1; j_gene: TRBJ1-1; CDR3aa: SARPSLTGD
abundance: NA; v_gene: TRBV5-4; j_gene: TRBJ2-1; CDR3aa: ASSLGSGGFDEQF
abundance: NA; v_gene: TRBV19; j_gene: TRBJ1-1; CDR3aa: ASSTGQEYQNTEAF
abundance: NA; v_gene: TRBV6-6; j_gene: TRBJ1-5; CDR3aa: ASSPHDSNQPQH
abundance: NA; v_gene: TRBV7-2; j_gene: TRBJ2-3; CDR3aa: ASSPGVQADTQY
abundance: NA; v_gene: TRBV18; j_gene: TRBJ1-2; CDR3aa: ASSPLPRTGSYGYT
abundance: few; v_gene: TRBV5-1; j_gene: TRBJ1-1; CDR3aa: ASSFRGRGLQNTEAF
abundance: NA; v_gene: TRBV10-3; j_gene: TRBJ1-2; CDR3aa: AIKGEGLVSGGYT
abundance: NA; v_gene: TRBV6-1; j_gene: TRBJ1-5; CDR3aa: APKGQPQH
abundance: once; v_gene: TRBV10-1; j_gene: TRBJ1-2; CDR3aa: ASSESPAGQGTDGYT
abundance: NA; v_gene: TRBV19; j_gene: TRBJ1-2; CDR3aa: ASSIGTGFAGYT
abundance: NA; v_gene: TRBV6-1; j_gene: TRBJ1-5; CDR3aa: APRGGEPGAQH
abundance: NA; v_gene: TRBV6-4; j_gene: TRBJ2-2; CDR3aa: ASSDEAGLETGELF
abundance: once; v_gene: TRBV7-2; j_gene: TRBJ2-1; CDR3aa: ASSPPSTEQF
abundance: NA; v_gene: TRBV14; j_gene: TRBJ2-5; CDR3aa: ASSQSKGGIKETQY
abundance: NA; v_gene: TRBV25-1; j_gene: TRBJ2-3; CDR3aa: ASSEPGTDTQY
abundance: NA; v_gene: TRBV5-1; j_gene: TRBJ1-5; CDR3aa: ASSLGESQPQH
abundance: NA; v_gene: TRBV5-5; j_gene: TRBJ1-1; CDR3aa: ASSLGSQNTEAF
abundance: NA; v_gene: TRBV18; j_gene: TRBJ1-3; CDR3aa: ASSRETGNTIY
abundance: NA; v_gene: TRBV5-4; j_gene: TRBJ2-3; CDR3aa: ASSAGLAGVTDTQY
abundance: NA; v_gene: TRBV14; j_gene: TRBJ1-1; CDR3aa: ASSHGPSEAF
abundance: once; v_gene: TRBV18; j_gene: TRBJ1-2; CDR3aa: ASSPPGLTMGYT
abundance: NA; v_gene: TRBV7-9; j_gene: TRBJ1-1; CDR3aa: ASSLEGLWAF
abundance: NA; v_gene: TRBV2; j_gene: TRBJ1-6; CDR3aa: ASSPLPGSYNSPLH
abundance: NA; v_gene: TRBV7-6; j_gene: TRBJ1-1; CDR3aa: ASSLEAGAEAF
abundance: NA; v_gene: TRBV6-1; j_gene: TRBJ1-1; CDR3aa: ASSGPVGFMNTEAF
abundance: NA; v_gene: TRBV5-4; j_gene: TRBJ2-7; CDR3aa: ASSFGNGRGSYEQY
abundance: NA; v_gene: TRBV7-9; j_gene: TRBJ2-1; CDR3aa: ASSLGLAGAYNEQF
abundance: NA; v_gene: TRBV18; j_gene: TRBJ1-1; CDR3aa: ATKPGQGFGNTEAF
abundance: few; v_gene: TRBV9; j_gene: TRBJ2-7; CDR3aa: ASSVGGTYEQY
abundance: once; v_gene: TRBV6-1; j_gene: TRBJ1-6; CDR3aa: ASKEGYNSPLH
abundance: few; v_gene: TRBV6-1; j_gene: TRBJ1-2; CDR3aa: ATGRRSFGEGYT
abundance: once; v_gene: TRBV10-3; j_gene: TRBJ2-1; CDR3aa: AISGTSGGNEQF
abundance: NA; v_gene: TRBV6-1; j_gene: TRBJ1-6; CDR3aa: ASSTGRDSPLH
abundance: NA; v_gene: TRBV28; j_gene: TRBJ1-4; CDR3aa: ASSFIADEKLF
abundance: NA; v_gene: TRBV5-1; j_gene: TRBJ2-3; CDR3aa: ASSLSVGLAGGPDTQY
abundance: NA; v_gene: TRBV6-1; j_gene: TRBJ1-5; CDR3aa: ASSEWSQPQH
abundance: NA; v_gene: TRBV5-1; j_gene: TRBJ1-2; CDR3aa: ASSLITGSGYT
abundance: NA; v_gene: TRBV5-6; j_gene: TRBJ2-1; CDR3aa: ASSDPRLAGTGEQF
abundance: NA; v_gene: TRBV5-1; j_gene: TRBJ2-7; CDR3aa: ASSLPRGQGASYEQY
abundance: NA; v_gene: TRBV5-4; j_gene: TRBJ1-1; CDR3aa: ASSFFGSRAAEAF
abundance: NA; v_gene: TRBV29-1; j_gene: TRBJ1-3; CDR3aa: SVAIDREAGNTIY
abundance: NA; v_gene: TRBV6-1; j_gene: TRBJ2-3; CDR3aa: AIKSRPTDTQY
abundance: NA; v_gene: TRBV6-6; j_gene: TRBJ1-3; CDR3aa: ASSLQGWGNTIY
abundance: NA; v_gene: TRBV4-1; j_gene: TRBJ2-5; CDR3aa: ASSQEARTSDKTQY
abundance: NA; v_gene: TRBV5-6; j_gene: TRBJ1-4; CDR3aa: ASNRGGEKLF